This T cell receptor (beta chain) was identified during a study of shared clonotypes between healthy human individuals. Study observations and caveats: Compared with memory subsets, naive subsets generally had larger estimated richness.

Note on this clone: Its antigen is undetermined.

TCRdb's copy holds only in-frame clones and misses some; the assay was immunoSEQ multiplex PCR. The sample has hundreds of thousands of clones, about nine tenths seen once. Sequences were obtained from memory CD8+ T cells sorted from blood. Subset: CD45RO+ cells pooled with CCR7-negative TemRA cells. This sequence originates from a man younger than 30 in good health.

The CDR3 spells CASSQTDRARNSPLHF. The CDR3 coding sequence is TGCGCCAGCAGCCAGACGGACAGGGCGCGTAATTCACCCCTCCACTTT. The chain links TRBV4-1 to TRBJ1-6, with 8 nucleotides matching TRBD1. Germline lookup yields CDR1 MGHRA and CDR2 YSYEKL. Germline trimming cut 3 bases from V and 6 bases from J; bases unmatched to any gene: 7. CDR3 length: 16 residues.